Sequencing of this T cell receptor beta chain was carried out in a study of blood T cell repertoires in COVID-19. This CDR3 spans 15 amino acids. The V segment lost 5 bases and the J segment 1 base; nucleotides outside the gene matches: 5. CDR1 is SGHAT and CDR2 is FQNNGV in the germline V gene. The table came from immunoSEQ multiplex PCR; TCRdb's copy has only in-frame clones and leaves some out. The sample lists roughly 330,000 clones, about 85% seen once, with less than 6% in the top ten. The chain joins TRBV11-2 to TRBJ2-4; 7 bases line up with TRBD1. Material for sequencing was PBMCs or T cells enriched from blood (not recorded which). This clonotype was obtained from a woman in her 30s who had recovered from COVID-19. The CDR3 coding sequence is TGTGCCAGCAGCCGAGGGGGCTTGGCCAAAAACATTCAGTACTTC. It translates to CASSRGGLAKNIQYF.